These 30 T cell receptor beta chains originate from one sample sequenced in a study of beta chain features in type 1 diabetes. cDNA synthesis used the whole RNA isolate, giving expressed TCRB sequences. This table comes from immunoSEQ multiplex PCR, and its TCRdb copy is limited to in-frame clones, with some not included. Of 250,000 to 350,000 clones listed, about 14% were seen once; the top ten hold around 7%. Sequencing input: central memory CD4+ T cells from blood. The origin of the receptors is a man aged 25-40 years in good health.

The V gene is TRBV5-1, the J gene TRBJ2-5; TRBD1 matches 10 bases. Germline CDR1 SGHRS, CDR2 YFSETQ. The CDR3 has 16 amino acids. V was pared by 4 bases and J by 8 bases, with 14 bases of the junction left unmatched. The CDR3 DNA follows: TGCGCCAGCAGCAACCCGACCGGGACAGGGGCCCGTACCCAGTACTTC. It translates to CASSNPTGTGARTQYF.

This clone was observed at least ten times. V and J are TRBV21-1 and TRBJ2-3. TRBV21-1 is a listed pseudogene. The CDR3 spans 16 residues. The CDR3 sequence: CASSTPGTPFRDTQYF. DNA of the CDR3: TGTGCCAGCAGCACCCCGGGGACCCCCTTTAGAGATACGCAGTATTTT.

There are a few counts of this clone. This chain links TRBV4-1 with TRBJ1-2; D gene ambiguous. The ends were cut back, 1 base at V and 6 bases at J, with 9 bases in the middle. CDR1 is MGHRA, CDR2 YSYEKL, per germline. The CDR3 is made up of 13 amino acids. The CDR3 loop reads CASSQAPGDGYTF. CDR3 nucleotide sequence: TGCGCCAGCAGCCAAGCCCCCGGGGATGGCTACACCTTC.

The rearrangement uses TRBV29-1 and TRBJ2-7; tentatively, D is TRBD1 (6 bases). This CDR3 is 12 amino acids long. Trimming shortened V by 7 bases and J by 7 bases, and 17 bases separated the two germline ends. Germline V gives CDR1 SQVTM, CDR2 ANQGSEA. CDR3 sequence (DNA): TGCAGCGCTGGACAGCCGATGGGGGAGCAGTACTTC. Translation gives CSAGQPMGEQYF.

A few counts support this clone. An end of the junction differs from the germline gene, which may be a read error. The chain carries TRBV7-7 and TRBJ2-1; TRBD1 aligns across 7 bases. The V gene's germline CDR1 is SSHAT and CDR2 FNYEAQ (reference sequence). This CDR3 contains 13 residues. CDR3 DNA sequence: TGTGCTAGCAGTTTGAGGGACAGCAATGAGCAGTTCTTC. Its protein is CASSLRDSNEQFF.

This clone was counted a few times. The CDR3 nucleotides are TGTGCCAGCAGCGTAACCCGGACATCTAACTATGGCTACACCTTC. It yields the protein CASSVTRTSNYGYTF. The rearrangement links TRBV9 to TRBJ1-2, with D possibly matching TRBD1 (5 bases). V lost 1 base, J lost 0 bases, and 10 bases lay in between. CDR3 length: 15 amino acids. Germline values: CDR1 SGDLS, CDR2 YYNGEE.

The chain carries TRBV7-2 and TRBJ2-1, with 8 nucleotides matching TRBD2. CDR1 SGHTA and CDR2 FQGNSA come from the germline V gene. This CDR3 is 15 amino acids long. The J segment lost 3 bases and the V segment lost 5 bases, leaving 6 bases of the junction unmatched. CDR3 nucleotide sequence: TGTGCCAGCAGCCACTCCGGGACTAGCTACAATGAGCAGTTCTTC. This sequence encodes CASSHSGTSYNEQFF.

The chain couples TRBV14 to TRBJ1-2; 8 positions agree with TRBD1. The CDR3 spans 16 residues. With V trimmed by 0 bases and J by 13 bases, 16 bases remained unmatched. Germline-derived CDR1 and CDR2 are SGHDN and FVKESK. This CDR3 is CASSQDKIGQGARGTF. CDR3 bases: TGTGCCAGCAGCCAAGATAAGATTGGCCAGGGGGCGCGAGGCACCTTC.

The gene calls are TRBV12-5 and TRBJ2-3; the D gene is possibly TRBD2 (6 bases). The V gene's germline CDR1 is LGHNT and CDR2 FRNRAP. The length of the CDR3 is 14 residues. With 8 bases removed from V and 0 bases from J, the gap between germline ends came to 12 bases. The CDR3 DNA is TGTGCTAGTCGGTCTAGCGCTAGCACAGATACGCAGTATTTT. Amino acid sequence: CASRSSASTDTQYF.

This sequence joins TRBV14 and TRBJ1-2; weak D call: TRBD1 (6 bases). Deletions cut 4 bases from V and 4 bases from J, with 10 bases between. The length of the CDR3 is 13 residues. Germline assignment: CDR1 SGHDN and CDR2 FVKESK. CDR3 coding DNA: TGTGCCAGCAGCCCCTGGGGGGCCTATGGCTACACCTTC. This codes for CASSPWGAYGYTF.

The chain uses TRBV18 and TRBJ2-7, with unresolved D. V was shortened by 5 bases and J by 2 bases, with 7 bases between the two germline ends. CDR1 and CDR2 (germline): KGHSH, LQKENI. The CDR3 is 12 residues long. CDR3 DNA: TGTGCCAGCTCAGCAGAGGCCTACGAGCAGTACGTC. Translating it yields CASSAEAYEQYV.

The chain links TRBV7-2 to TRBJ1-5; 7 bases line up with TRBD1. The germline V gene encodes CDR1 SGHTA and CDR2 FQGNSA. V gave up 5 bases and J gave up 2 bases; unmatched junction bases: 3. The CDR3 runs to 14 residues. The CDR3 region is CASSAQGRNQPQHF. DNA of the CDR3: TGTGCCAGCAGCGCACAGGGGCGCAATCAGCCCCAGCATTTT.

V and J are TRBV30 and TRBJ2-1; D gene unclear. The length of the CDR3 is 13 residues. With 0 bases removed from V and 8 bases from J, the gap between germline ends came to 11 bases. Per the germline V gene, CDR1 is GTSNPN and CDR2 is SVGIG (reference sequence). For the CDR3, the DNA is TGTGCCTGGAGTGTTACAAGGTGGTATGAGCAGTTCTTC. Its protein is CAWSVTRWYEQFF.

The chain has TRBV9 and TRBJ2-5, with 7 bases that match TRBD2. CDR1 SGDLS and CDR2 YYNGEE come from the germline V gene. V was pared by 0 bases and J by 5 bases, with 4 bases of the junction left unmatched. CDR3 size: 14 residues. CDR3 in amino acids: CASSVDVGGETQYF. As DNA, the CDR3 is TGTGCCAGCAGCGTAGATGTGGGGGGGGAGACCCAGTACTTC.

This clone was seen repeatedly, ten times or more. The genes are TRBV14 and TRBJ2-2, with D perhaps being TRBD1 or TRBD2 (5 bases each). V gave up 1 base and J gave up 4 bases, with 13 bases separating them. Germline V gives CDR1 SGHDN, CDR2 FVKESK. The CDR3 consists of 16 residues. In nucleotides, the CDR3 is TGTGCCAGCAGCCAAGGGGCACTAGGGGTCACCGGGGAGCTGTTTTTT. Its protein is CASSQGALGVTGELFF.

The chain combines TRBV28 with TRBJ2-1; D call uncertain. Per the germline V gene, CDR1 is MDHEN and CDR2 is SYDVKM. The CDR3 covers 14 residues. Trimming stripped 0 bases from V and 9 bases from J, with 12 bases between. For the CDR3, the DNA is TGTGCCAGCAGTTTATGGGTGGACGGTGGTGAGCAGTTCTTC. Translating it yields CASSLWVDGGEQFF.

The rearrangement links TRBV2 to TRBJ1-2; D remains unclear. Germline V gene lookup returns CDR1 SNHLY and CDR2 FYNNEI. Trimming pared 4 bases from V and 8 bases from J, leaving 11 bases between. The CDR3 sequence is 12 residues long. In DNA, the CDR3 is TGTGCCAGCAGTGCGGGCCCTCCGGGCTACACCTTC. It translates to CASSAGPPGYTF.

This chain connects TRBV2 to TRBJ1-5; D not resolved. There are 14 residues in the CDR3. V was pared by 8 bases and J by 2 bases, with 13 bases between. From germline, CDR1 is SNHLY and CDR2 FYNNEI. CDR3 residues: CASLAQRGNQPQHF. The CDR3, as DNA: TGTGCCAGCCTAGCGCAGCGTGGCAATCAGCCCCAGCATTTT.

V is TRBV21-1 and J is TRBJ2-7; the table's D call TRBD2 went unverified against the DNA. TRBV21-1 is described as a pseudogene. The CDR3 length is 14 residues. The CDR3 sequence: CASSKMNSAWEQYV. The CDR3 bases are TGTGCCAGCAGCAAAATGAACTCCGCGTGGGAGCAGTACGTC.

The V call is TRBV6-1, the J call TRBJ1-3; unclear D gene. CDR1 and CDR2 (germline): MNHNS, SASEGT. The CDR3 runs to 13 residues. Trimming removed 8 bases from V and 2 bases from J, with 10 bases in between. The DNA of the CDR3 is TGTGCCAGCTTGGTCCAGGCTGGAAACACCATATATTTT. This encodes CASLVQAGNTIYF.

CDR3: CASSLVGSPRGVDEQFF. The CDR3 DNA is TGTGCCAGCAGCTTAGTTGGTTCACCTAGAGGGGTGGATGAGCAGTTCTTC. The V call is TRBV7-2, the J call TRBJ2-1, with D perhaps given as TRBD1 or TRBD2 (5 bases each). Deletions cut 1 base from V and 8 bases from J, with 21 bases between. The CDR3 extends over 17 amino acids. CDR1 is SGHTA, CDR2 FQGNSA, per germline. The whole variable domain, filled in from reference TRBV7-2 and TRBJ2-1, reads GAGVSQSPSNKVTEKGKDVELRCDPISGHTALYWYRQSLGQGLEFLIYFQGNSAPDKSGLPSDRFSAERTGGSVSTLTIQRTQQEDSAVYLCASSLVGSPRGVDEQFFGPGTRLTVL.

V usage is TRBV4-3 and J usage is TRBJ2-2; possibly TRBD1 or TRBD2 for D (5 bases each). The CDR3 length is 17 residues. The V gene's germline CDR1 is LGHNA and CDR2 YSLEER. Trimming cost V 1 base and J 4 bases, with 16 bases left between them. The CDR3 here is CASSQGIRDPGTGELFF. In nucleotides, the CDR3 is TGCGCCAGCAGCCAAGGTATCAGGGACCCTGGCACCGGGGAGCTGTTTTTT.

The chain uses TRBV4-1 and TRBJ2-1; D is unresolved. Germline V gene data show CDR1 as MGHRA and CDR2 as YSYEKL. The CDR3 extends over 16 amino acids. Trimming removed 0 bases at V and 5 bases at J, with 14 bases between. CDR3 nucleotides: TGCGCCAGCAGCCAAGAGCCCACCGGGCTAAACAATGAGCAGTTCTTC. It is translated as CASSQEPTGLNNEQFF.

This clone appeared a few times. The chain recombines TRBV7-2 with TRBJ2-7, with 10 bases identical to TRBD2. The CDR3 totals 16 residues. Germline CDR1 is SGHTA and CDR2 is FQGNSA. The V and J ends lost 1 base and 5 bases, in that order; junction bases with no gene match: 8. CDR3 in amino acids: CASSLGKASGSNEQYV. The CDR3 bases are TGTGCCAGCAGCTTAGGGAAGGCTAGCGGGAGCAACGAGCAGTACGTC.

The chain joins TRBV19 to TRBJ1-2, with 10 bases that match TRBD1. Germline loops: CDR1 LNHDA, CDR2 SQIVND (reference sequence). With V trimmed by 5 bases and J by 3 bases, 3 bases remained unmatched. The CDR3 is 14 amino acids. The CDR3 region is CASSQGQGYYGYTF. The CDR3 nucleotides are TGTGCCAGTAGTCAGGGACAGGGGTACTATGGCTACACCTTC.

Concerning this clone: The junction shows a germline mismatch at one end, possibly a read error. The sample carries other DNA sequences with the same CDR3. The J gene is TRBJ2-3, the V gene TRBV6-1; the D gene is possibly TRBD2 (6 bases). Germline V gene lookup returns CDR1 MNHNS and CDR2 SASEGT. There are 14 residues in the CDR3. The CDR3 loop is CASSEDPWGDTQYF. In nucleotides, the CDR3 is TGTGCCAGCAGTGAAGACCCATGGGGGGATACACAGTATTTT.

This clone was recorded at least ten times. This chain joins TRBV16 and TRBJ1-5; D is unclear. The CDR3 has 17 amino acids. V shed 3 bases and J shed 8 bases, with 23 bases lying between them. The germline V gene has CDR1 KGHSY and CDR2 FQNENV. The CDR3 DNA sequence: TGTGCCAGCAGCCAGGGTGGGCAATTAGCTCGAGCGGAGCCCCAGCATTTT. Amino acid sequence: CASSQGGQLARAEPQHF.

The J gene is TRBJ2-1, the V gene TRBV6-1; possibly TRBD2 for D (6 bases). Trimming removed 4 bases from V and 7 bases from J, with 17 bases in between. Germline-derived CDR1 and CDR2 are MNHNS and SASEGT. CDR3 size: 15 residues. CDR3 nucleotide sequence: TGTGCCAGCAGTGTGGGGGGAGGTTCCCTAAATGAGCAGTTCTTC. Translated, it gives CASSVGGGSLNEQFF.

This clone was observed a handful of times. The chain has TRBV2 and TRBJ2-3; 7 bases line up with TRBD2. Trimming took 2 bases from V and 2 from J; bases not matched to a gene: 4. This CDR3 is built from 15 residues. In germline, CDR1 is SNHLY, CDR2 FYNNEI. Written as DNA, the CDR3 is TGTGCCAGCAGTGAATTGCGGGGGTTCACAGATACGCAGTATTTT. Its protein product is CASSELRGFTDTQYF.

The J gene is TRBJ1-1, the V gene TRBV6-4; perhaps TRBD1 as D (5 bases). This CDR3 comprises 14 residues. Deletions cut 7 bases from V and 1 base from J, with 13 bases between. Germline lookup yields CDR1 MRHNA and CDR2 SNTAGT. The CDR3 reads CASKAGQANTEAFF. In DNA form, the CDR3 reads TGTGCCAGCAAGGCAGGGCAAGCGAACACTGAAGCTTTCTTT.